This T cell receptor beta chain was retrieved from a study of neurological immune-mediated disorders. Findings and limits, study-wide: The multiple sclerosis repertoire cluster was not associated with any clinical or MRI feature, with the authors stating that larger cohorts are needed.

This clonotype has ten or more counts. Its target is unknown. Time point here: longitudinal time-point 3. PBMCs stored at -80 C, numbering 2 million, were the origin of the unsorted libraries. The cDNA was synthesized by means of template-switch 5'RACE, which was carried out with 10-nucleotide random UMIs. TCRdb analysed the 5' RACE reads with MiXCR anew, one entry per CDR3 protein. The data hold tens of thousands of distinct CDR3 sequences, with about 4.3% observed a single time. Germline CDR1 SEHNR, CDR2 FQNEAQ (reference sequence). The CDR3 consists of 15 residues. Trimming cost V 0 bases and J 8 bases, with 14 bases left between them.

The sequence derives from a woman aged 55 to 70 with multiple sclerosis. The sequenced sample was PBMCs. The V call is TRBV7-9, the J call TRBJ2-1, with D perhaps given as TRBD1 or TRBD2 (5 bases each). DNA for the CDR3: TGTGCCAGCAGCTTAGCTGGGACCGATGTCGATGAGCAGTTCTTC. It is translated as CASSLAGTDVDEQFF.